One sample yielded the 14 T cell receptor beta chains listed below, sequenced in a study of blood T cell repertoires in COVID-19. Sequencing used immunoSEQ multiplex PCR; TCRdb keeps in-frame clones, though not all of them. The sample yields 100,000 or so clones, roughly 87% seen once. Sequencing used peripheral blood. The receptors originated from a man older than 75 with acute or convalescent COVID-19.

The chain links TRBV5-1 to TRBJ2-1, with TRBD2 matching 9 bases. Trimming cost V 4 bases and J 8 bases; bases outside gene matches: 7. CDR1 and CDR2 (germline): SGHRS, YFSETQ. There are 14 residues in the CDR3. This CDR3 is CASSGGRGMDEQFF. The CDR3 coding sequence is TGCGCCAGCAGCGGCGGGAGGGGGATGGATGAGCAGTTCTTC.

This clone came up once. This chain joins TRBV24-1 and TRBJ2-3; 10 nucleotides align to TRBD2. CDR1 is KGHDR and CDR2 is SFDVKD in the germline V gene. The CDR3 spans 16 residues. The V gene end was trimmed by 12 bases and the J gene end by 0 bases; junction bases not matched to a gene: 11. CDR3 DNA sequence: TGTGCCTCTTTTCCGGGACTAGCGACTAGCACAGATACGCAGTATTTT. Encoded protein: CASFPGLATSTDTQYF.

The gene calls are TRBV28 and TRBJ1-5, with 8 bases aligning to TRBD1. The CDR3 is 16 residues long. Germline CDR1 and CDR2: MDHEN and SYDVKM. Losses at the gene ends were 5 bases for V and 0 bases for J; bases not matched to a gene: 6. The CDR3: CASSDRGRDSNQPQHF. CDR3 bases: TGTGCCAGCAGTGACAGGGGTAGGGATAGCAATCAGCCCCAGCATTTT.

The chain has TRBV18 and TRBJ1-2, with 7 positions matching TRBD1. Germline V gene lookup returns CDR1 KGHSH and CDR2 LQKENI. The CDR3 totals 15 residues. V lost 5 bases to trimming and J lost 4 bases; unmatched junction nucleotides: 10. CDR3 bases: TGTGCCAGCTCATCACGGGAAGGGGGCATCTATGGCTACACCTTC. It encodes CASSSREGGIYGYTF.

The rearrangement joins TRBV19 to TRBJ1-5; D unresolved. The CDR3 is 15 amino acids. Trimming stripped 5 bases from V and 2 bases from J, with 13 bases between. Germline V gives CDR1 LNHDA, CDR2 SQIVND (reference sequence). CDR3 residues: CASSPAGFGNQPQHF. The CDR3 DNA sequence: TGTGCCAGTAGTCCGGCGGGGTTTGGCAATCAGCCCCAGCATTTT.

This clone was seen more than once but under ten times. This sequence joins TRBV2 and TRBJ2-7, with 7 bases fitting TRBD1. Losses at the gene ends were 4 bases for V and 2 bases for J; bases not matched to a gene: 2. Germline CDR1 and CDR2: SNHLY and FYNNEI. The CDR3 runs to 13 residues. The CDR3 DNA is TGTGCCAGCAGTGGGGACAGAGCCTACGAGCAGTACTTC. Amino acid sequence: CASSGDRAYEQYF.

The V and J genes are TRBV30 and TRBJ1-1; 9 nucleotides line up with TRBD1. CDR3 length: 15 amino acids. Trimming took 3 bases from V and 7 from J; bases not matched to a gene: 12. Germline lookup yields CDR1 GTSNPN and CDR2 SVGIG (reference sequence). The CDR3 sequence is CAWRGAGTGSGEAFF. The CDR3 nucleotides read TGTGCCTGGAGGGGCGCCGGGACAGGGTCGGGTGAAGCTTTCTTT. The full variable domain, completed using reference TRBV30 and TRBJ1-1, is SQTIHQWPATLVQPVGSPLSLECTVEGTSNPNLYWYRQAAGRGLQLLFYSVGIGQISSEVPQNLSASRPQDRQFILSSKKLLLSDSGFYLCAWRGAGTGSGEAFFGQGTRLTVV.

The V and J genes are TRBV20-1 and TRBJ2-1; 7 nucleotides agree with TRBD2. Germline lookup yields CDR1 DFQATT and CDR2 SNEGSKA (reference sequence). CDR3 length equals 11 residues. V shed 3 bases, J shed 9 bases, and the junction held 2 bases outside the gene matches. CDR3 protein: CSARGGIEQFF. CDR3 nucleotide sequence: TGCAGTGCTAGGGGGGGGATTGAGCAGTTCTTC.

The CDR3 DNA follows: TGTGCCAGCAGCTTAGTGCGGGGGGCTGGAAACACCATATATTTT. Translation: CASSLVRGAGNTIYF. The V and J genes are TRBV7-2 and TRBJ1-3; a possible D gene is TRBD1 (5 bases). The CDR3 contains 15 residues. V lost 1 base and J 2 bases, leaving 9 bases between the germline ends. CDR1 and CDR2 (germline): SGHTA, FQGNSA.

The V gene is TRBV7-2, the J gene TRBJ1-6; weak D call: TRBD1 (6 bases). V shed 3 bases and J shed 0 bases, with 9 bases lying between them. This CDR3 is built from 16 residues. The germline gives CDR1 SGHTA, CDR2 FQGNSA. CDR3 nucleotide sequence: TGTGCCAGCAGCTTTACAGGGAGCTCCTATAATTCACCCCTCCACTTT. It codes for CASSFTGSSYNSPLHF.

The chain joins TRBV27 to TRBJ1-2; D perhaps matches TRBD1 (5 bases). The CDR3 contains 14 residues. V lost 0 bases and J lost 4, with 9 bases in between. CDR1 and CDR2 (germline): MNHEY, SMNVEV (reference sequence). In DNA form, the CDR3 reads TGTGCCAGCAGTTTATCGCCGGGGGGCTATGGCTACACCTTC. The encoded protein is CASSLSPGGYGYTF.

The V and J genes are TRBV27 and TRBJ1-5; 9 bases line up with TRBD1. Trimming cost V 5 bases and J 1 base; bases outside gene matches: 6. Looked up from germline, CDR1 is MNHEY and CDR2 is SMNVEV (reference sequence). The length of the CDR3 is 16 residues. DNA of the CDR3: TGTGCCAGCAGTCCGGACAGGGGATGGAGCAATCAGCCCCAGCATTTT. This codes for CASSPDRGWSNQPQHF.

The chain uses TRBV2 and TRBJ1-2; no reliable D call. CDR3 length: 10 amino acids. V dropped 8 bases and J dropped 6 bases, with 7 bases sitting between them. Germline loops: CDR1 SNHLY, CDR2 FYNNEI. CDR3 nucleotides: TGTGCCAGCCTTTTAAATGGCTACACCTTC. It encodes CASLLNGYTF.

The chain uses TRBV5-3 and TRBJ2-7; TRBD2 matches at 11 bases. TRBV5-3 is an ORF for which the function is uncertain. V gave up 4 bases and J gave up 2 bases; unmatched junction bases: 8. The CDR3 sequence is 16 residues long. The CDR3 DNA reads as TGTGCCAGAAGCAGACGACTAGCGGGGATAACCTACGAGCAGTACTTC. Translating it yields CARSRRLAGITYEQYF.